This TCR beta chain was obtained from a study of blood T cells in healthy people across ages. This clonotype was seen more than once but under ten times. A second PCR of about 7 to 11 cycles used a sample-barcoded 5' primer and a J-beta primer mix. TCRdb independently ran MiXCR on the 5' RACE reads; one entry per CDR3 protein. The table lists approximately 400,000 distinct CDR3 sequences, 45% to 60% of them singletons. Germline V gene lookup returns CDR1 SGDLS and CDR2 YYNGEE. With 1 base removed from V and 6 bases from J, the gap between germline ends came to 12 bases. The CDR3 is made up of 14 amino acids.

Sequences were obtained from blood. The V and J genes are TRBV9 and TRBJ2-3, with D perhaps matching TRBD2 (6 bases). The receptor was isolated from a man aged 60 to 69 in good health. CDR3 amino acids: CASSVLSGRDTQYF. The DNA for the CDR3 is TGTGCCAGCAGCGTATTGTCAGGGAGGGATACGCAGTATTTT.